The source of this TCR beta chain is a study of shared clonotypes between healthy human individuals. Original analysis: Quality scores were absent from the junction-only immunoSEQ sequences, so filtering differed. The method was immunoSEQ multiplex PCR; TCRdb's version includes in-frame clones alone and lacks a portion of them. From that table come the V and J calls and clone size; the DNA was used to work out D and trimming. Altogether over a million clones are present, under 80% being singletons, with the ten largest covering approximately 1.3%. This CDR3 has 14 residues. V was clipped by 3 bases and J by 8 bases, with 13 bases between them. CDR1 is LNHDA and CDR2 is SQIVND in the germline V gene (reference sequence). Worth noting for this clone: Other DNA variants within this sample encode the same CDR3.

This clonotype was sampled from a young man in good health. Source material: memory CD4+ T cells sorted from blood. The subset denotes: CD45RA-negative fraction. The chain employs TRBV19 and TRBJ1-4; maybe TRBD1 (6 bases). The CDR3 DNA reads as TGTGCCAGTAGTATGGAGGGGGTCAGGGAAAAACTGTTTTTT. Encoded protein: CASSMEGVREKLFF.